The rows below give T cell receptor beta chains drawn from one sample of a study of T cell repertoires in cytomegalovirus infection. TCRdb itself ran the reads through MiXCR, one entry per CDR3 protein. Of a few hundred thousand distinct CDR3 sequences listed, roughly an eighth are singletons. The specimen was PBMCs. The receptors were sampled from a human donor in good health (CMV status not recorded). Some clones in this sample may be carry-over from other donors' samples. Both conserved end residues are part of each CDR3. A D gene is named only where the DNA matches it firmly. Size is stated for part of the rows, as once, few or many counts, or as a class when the clone is expanded.

TRBV15	-	few	TRBJ1-1	TGTGCCACCAGCAGATTCGGGGCGGTGGGCACTGAAGCTTTCTTT	CATSRFGAVGTEAFF
TRBV7-2	-	many	TRBJ1-1	TGTGCCAGCAGCGCATGGGGGCCGAACACTGAAGCTTTCTTT	CASSAWGPNTEAFF
TRBV7-3	-	many	TRBJ1-6	TGTGCCAGCAGCTTAAGGTCCTATAATTCACCCCTCCACTTT	CASSLRSYNSPLHF
TRBV6-2/TRBV6-3	TRBD1	once	TRBJ1-2	TGTGCCAGCAGCACGACAGGGGATGGCTACACCTTC	CASSTTGDGYTF
TRBV11-2	-	-	TRBJ1-2	TGTGCCAGCAGCTTTGGTTTGGGGGCGCCTGGCTATGGCTACACCTTC	CASSFGLGAPGYGYTF
TRBV7-2	-	few	TRBJ1-5	TGTGCCAGCAGCTTAGTCGAGGCACAGCCCCAGCATTTT	CASSLVEAQPQHF
TRBV10-3	TRBD1	many	TRBJ1-2	TGTGCCATCGAGGGGACAGGGATCGGCTACACCTTC	CAIEGTGIGYTF
TRBV7-2	-	-	TRBJ2-5	TGTGCCAGCAGCTTAGTTCGGGGTTCGGAGACCCAGTACTTC	CASSLVRGSETQYF
TRBV7-2	-	many	TRBJ2-2	TGTGCCAGCAGTACCCCGGCCAGGACACCGAACACCGGGGAGCTGTTTTTT	CASSTPARTPNTGELFF
TRBV5-6	-	-	TRBJ1-2	TGTGCCAGCAGCGGGCGCGGGGGCTCGTACTATGGCTACACCTTC	CASSGRGGSYYGYTF
TRBV20-1	-	-	TRBJ2-7	TGCAGTGCGTCCGATCGGGCAGGGTACGAGCAGTACTTC	CSASDRAGYEQYF
TRBV6-2/TRBV6-3	-	few	TRBJ1-1	TGTGCCAGCAGTTATGGACACTCCGGGAGGAACACTGAAGCTTTCTTT	CASSYGHSGRNTEAFF
TRBV10-2	-	many	TRBJ2-2	TGCGCCAGCAGTGAGACCCCTAACACCGGGGAGCTGTTTTTT	CASSETPNTGELFF
TRBV29-1	-	-	TRBJ1-2	TGCAGCGCGGGACCAGGGAGCTACACCTTC	CSAGPGSYTF
TRBV6-6	-	-	TRBJ2-7	TGTGCCAGCGGACCGGGCTACGAGCAGTACTTC	CASGPGYEQYF
TRBV7-9	-	many	TRBJ2-1	TGTGCCAGCAGCTTTGGGGCCTTAGGGGACAATGAGCAGTTCTTC	CASSFGALGDNEQFF
TRBV7-9	-	-	TRBJ2-5	TGTGCCAGCAGCTTAGCGAAGGGGATCGAAGAGACCCAGTACTTC	CASSLAKGIEETQYF
TRBV6-2/TRBV6-3	-	few	TRBJ1-2	TGTGCCAGCAGGCACCAACAGGGAGGCTACACCTTC	CASRHQQGGYTF
TRBV19	-	many	TRBJ2-3	TGTGCCAGTAGTATAGAGGGCAAAACCACAGATACGCAGTATTTT	CASSIEGKTTDTQYF
TRBV12-3/TRBV12-4	-	many	TRBJ1-1	TGTGCCAGCAGTTTTAAGAGAGGGCAGGTGAACACTGAAGCTTTCTTT	CASSFKRGQVNTEAFF
TRBV7-2	TRBD2	many	TRBJ2-3	TGTGCCAGCAGCTCAGGACGGGCGGGAGGGCTCTCAGATACGCAGTATTTT	CASSSGRAGGLSDTQYF
TRBV6-6	TRBD1	-	TRBJ1-2	TGTGCCAGCAGTTACGAGACAGGGGGTTATGGCTACACCTTC	CASSYETGGYGYTF
TRBV20-1	TRBD1	many	TRBJ1-2	TGCAGTGGAGCCGGGGGGACAGGTGTAAACGGCTACACCTTC	CSGAGGTGVNGYTF
TRBV2	TRBD1	few	TRBJ1-2	TGTGCCAGCAGTTCTGAGACAGGGGTTAATGGCTACACCTTC	CASSSETGVNGYTF
TRBV13	-	few	TRBJ2-3	TGTGCCAGCACCGCCTCGAGAGGTACGCAGTATTTT	CASTASRGTQYF
TRBV7-9	TRBD1	many	TRBJ2-5	TGTGCCAGCAGCTCACGCCGGGACAGTCAAGAGACCCAGTACTTC	CASSSRRDSQETQYF
TRBV5-4	TRBD2	many	TRBJ2-5	TGTGCCAGCAGCTCAGGACTAGCGGGAGGGGAGACCCAGTACTTC	CASSSGLAGGETQYF
TRBV2	-	few	TRBJ2-2	TGTGCCAGTCGTAACTCCGGCACCGGGGAGCTGTTTTTT	CASRNSGTGELFF
TRBV18	TRBD1	few	TRBJ1-2	TGTGCCAGCTCACACGGGACCGGGACAGGGATGGCTGGCTACACCTTC	CASSHGTGTGMAGYTF
TRBV7-9	-	many	TRBJ1-2	TGTGCCAGCAGCACCCTGACGGCCGGCTACACCTTC	CASSTLTAGYTF
TRBV27	-	many	TRBJ2-7	TGTGCCAGCAGTCGAACAGGGGGGGGCTACGAGCAGTACTTC	CASSRTGGGYEQYF
TRBV29-1	-	-	TRBJ2-5	TGCAGCGTTGGGGCAAACCAAGAGACCCAGTACTTC	CSVGANQETQYF
TRBV4-1	-	few	TRBJ1-5	TGCGCCAGCAGCCAGTATATGAGCAATCAGCCCCAGCATTTT	CASSQYMSNQPQHF
TRBV20-1	TRBD1	many	TRBJ2-3	TGCAGTGCTAGATCCACAGGGGGCGTCGAGCCGGGGCCCACAGATACGCAGTATTTT	CSARSTGGVEPGPTDTQYF
TRBV28	-	many	TRBJ1-5	TGTGCCAGCAGTCCTCCGGGAGCCTATCAGCCCCAGCATTTT	CASSPPGAYQPQHF
TRBV2	TRBD1	few	TRBJ1-3	TGTGCCAGCTCCTGGGACAGGCTGTCTGGAAACACCATATATTTT	CASSWDRLSGNTIYF
TRBV28	-	few	TRBJ2-7	TGTGCCAGCAGTTTAGGCCTGGGGAGGACGGGAAACGAGCAGTACTTC	CASSLGLGRTGNEQYF
TRBV3-1	-	-	TRBJ1-1	TGTGCCAGCAGCCAAGATCTAGTGAACAAGGAAGCTTTCTTT	CASSQDLVNKEAFF
TRBV11-2	-	many	TRBJ2-3	TGTGCCAGCAGCTTAGGTGGGATCACAGATACGCAGTATTTT	CASSLGGITDTQYF
TRBV6-6	TRBD2	few	TRBJ2-1	TGTGCCAGCAGTTACCCACGGGCGGGGGGCGCTTCTTTAAGTCCCTCCAATGAGCAGTTCTTC	CASSYPRAGGASLSPSNEQFF
TRBV20-1	-	many	TRBJ2-2	-	CSASSSGRELFF
TRBV11-2	-	many	TRBJ2-7	TGTGCCAGCAGCTTTCGGGAAAGGGGAGTGCAGTACTTC	CASSFRERGVQYF
TRBV6-1	-	-	TRBJ1-5	TGTGCCAGCAGGCAACGCAATCAGCCCCAGCATTTT	CASRQRNQPQHF
TRBV20-1	-	-	TRBJ1-1	TGCAGTGCTAGAGCGGGGGGCGAACTTGAAGCTTTCTTT	CSARAGGELEAFF
TRBV7-3	-	few	TRBJ2-2	TGTGCCAGCAGCCCGGACCGCGCCGGGGAGCTGTTTTTT	CASSPDRAGELFF
TRBV6-2/TRBV6-3	-	many	TRBJ2-7	TGTGCCAGCAGTTACTCGTCCGGGTCGTACGAGCAGTACTTC	CASSYSSGSYEQYF